Listed below are T cell receptor beta chains from one sample, sequenced in a study of cytomegalovirus exposure and HLA in healthy donors. TCRdb's table, derived via immunoSEQ multiplex PCR, lists solely in-frame clones and lacks some. The repertoire has tens of thousands of clones, 90% to 95% of them found once; the top ten carry approximately 2.1%. Input material: PBMCs. The receptors stem from a woman in her twenties or thirties in good health and CMV-seronegative. Both conserved end residues are part of each CDR3. The order of the fields is CDR3 length, clone size, V gene, J gene, D gene, CDR3 protein, CDR3 DNA. The D gene is left open where the match is weak. The size of a clone is reported for some rows only, either as once, few or many, or as a class for expanded clones.

15	NA	TRBV7-9	TRBJ1-1	NA	CASSLGQGMNTEAFF	TGTGCCAGCAGCTTAGGGCAGGGTATGAACACTGAAGCTTTCTTT
18	NA	TRBV27	TRBJ1-5	TRBD1	CASSPRGQGQGSNQPQHF	TGTGCCAGCAGTCCCAGGGGGCAGGGACAGGGAAGCAATCAGCCCCAGCATTTT
11	NA	TRBV6-5	TRBJ2-5	NA	CASSFQETQYF	TGTGCCAGCAGCTTTCAAGAGACCCAGTACTTC
15	NA	TRBV7-7	TRBJ2-2	TRBD2	CASSFSGSELGELFF	TGTGCTAGCAGCTTTAGCGGGAGTGAGCTCGGGGAGCTGTTTTTT
14	NA	TRBV29-1	TRBJ2-2	TRBD1	CSVGRDRVPGELFF	TGCAGCGTGGGGAGAGACAGGGTTCCCGGGGAGCTGTTTTTT
20	NA	TRBV6-7	TRBJ2-1	NA	CASSYSVGAREVTMPIEQFF	TGTGCCAGCAGTTACTCGGTGGGGGCGCGCGAAGTGACAATGCCCATTGAGCAGTTCTTC
12	NA	TRBV28	TRBJ2-3	TRBD2	CASMAGADTQYF	TGTGCCAGCATGGCGGGAGCAGATACGCAGTATTTT
14	NA	TRBV6-5	TRBJ1-2	NA	CASSDTRGNYGYTF	TGTGCCAGCAGTGATACAAGGGGGAACTATGGCTACACCTTC
14	NA	TRBV19	TRBJ2-3	TRBD2	CASSMAGVGDTQYF	TGTGCCAGTAGTATGGCGGGAGTGGGAGATACGCAGTATTTT
14	NA	TRBV28	TRBJ1-1	NA	CASSLGAYNTEAFF	TGTGCCAGCAGTTTAGGGGCATACAACACTGAAGCTTTCTTT
16	NA	TRBV11-2	TRBJ2-1	TRBD2	CASSSGTSGRGSEQFF	TGTGCCAGCAGCTCCGGGACTAGCGGGAGGGGTAGTGAGCAGTTCTTC
11	NA	TRBV20-1	TRBJ2-2	NA	CSASSGGELFF	TGCAGTGCTAGTTCCGGCGGGGAGCTGTTTTTT
15	NA	TRBV11-3	TRBJ2-3	TRBD2	CASSLGLAGPDTQYF	TGTGCCAGCAGCCTCGGCCTAGCGGGGCCAGATACGCAGTATTTT
12	NA	TRBV28	TRBJ1-2	NA	CASSLKSGGYTF	TGTGCCAGCAGTTTAAAGTCCGGGGGCTACACCTTC
13	NA	TRBV29-1	TRBJ1-2	NA	CSVESEANYGYTF	TGCAGCGTTGAGTCAGAAGCTAACTATGGCTACACCTTC
15	NA	TRBV7-3	TRBJ2-2	NA	CASSSRTEATGELFF	TGTGCCAGCAGCTCCCGGACAGAGGCCACCGGGGAGCTGTTTTTT
14	NA	TRBV28	TRBJ1-2	NA	CASSLLGLYYGYTF	TGTGCCAGCAGTTTACTGGGGCTGTACTATGGCTACACCTTC
13	NA	TRBV2	TRBJ2-2	NA	CASSEIVTGELFF	TGTGCCAGCAGTGAAATCGTGACCGGGGAGCTGTTTTTT
14	NA	TRBV6-5	TRBJ1-4	NA	CASSENGIREKLFF	TGTGCCAGCAGTGAAAACGGGATAAGAGAAAAACTGTTTTTT
17	NA	TRBV19	TRBJ2-3	TRBD2	CASKETSGQSSTDTQYF	TGTGCCAGTAAGGAGACTAGCGGGCAATCTAGCACAGATACGCAGTATTTT
15	NA	TRBV6-6	TRBJ2-7	TRBD1	CASSDPGQGENEQYF	TGTGCCAGCAGCGACCCGGGACAGGGGGAAAACGAGCAGTACTTC
15	NA	TRBV9	TRBJ2-7	TRBD2	CASSVGTSGSYEQYF	TGTGCCAGCAGCGTCGGTACTAGCGGATCCTACGAGCAGTACTTC
14	few	TRBV5-1	TRBJ2-1	TRBD2	CASRVVAGDNEQFF	TGCGCCAGTAGGGTGGTAGCGGGGGACAATGAGCAGTTCTTC
17	NA	TRBV9	TRBJ2-1	TRBD2	CASSVSGGVRSYNEQFF	TGTGCCAGCAGCGTCTCGGGAGGGGTTCGCTCCTACAATGAGCAGTTCTTC
13	NA	TRBV5-4	TRBJ2-3	NA	CASSSLEPPTQYF	TGTGCCAGCAGCTCCCTAGAGCCCCCTACGCAGTATTTT
15	NA	TRBV6-6	TRBJ1-2	TRBD1	CASSPGQGALGGYTF	TGTGCCAGCAGCCCTGGACAGGGGGCTTTGGGTGGCTACACCTTC
13	NA	TRBV29-1	TRBJ1-5	TRBD1	CSVAGQKNQPQHF	TGCAGCGTTGCGGGACAGAAGAATCAGCCCCAGCATTTT
15	NA	TRBV2	TRBJ1-5	NA	CASSVSRGSNQPQHF	TGTGCCAGCAGTGTGTCCAGGGGAAGCAATCAGCCCCAGCATTTT
15	NA	TRBV4-2	TRBJ2-1	NA	CASSQVVSSYNEQFF	TGTGCCAGCAGCCAAGTGGTTAGCTCCTACAATGAGCAGTTCTTC
14	NA	TRBV6-5	TRBJ2-3	NA	CASRWASGTDTQYF	TGTGCCAGCAGGTGGGCGTCAGGCACAGATACGCAGTATTTT
14	NA	TRBV29-1	TRBJ1-2	NA	CSVVEGRVGYGYTF	TGCAGCGTTGTAGAAGGCAGGGTAGGCTATGGCTACACCTTC
15	NA	TRBV25-1	TRBJ2-2	NA	CASSEYAGNTGELFF	TGTGCCAGCAGTGAATATGCAGGGAACACCGGGGAGCTGTTTTTT